This T cell receptor beta chain stems from a study of graft-versus-host responses after intestinal transplantation. Study at large: All of the recipients had induction that used anti-thymocyte globulin, then tacrolimus and steroids for about 3 years. The study, taken as a whole, reports: Allograft clonal ratios (graft-versus-host to host-versus-graft) were high in patients who had graft-donor T cell macrochimerism.

As concerns this clone: Its specificity is not known. The germline gene is not matched at one end of the junction; a read error may be the cause.

This table comes from immunoSEQ multiplex PCR, and its TCRdb copy is limited to in-frame clones, with some not included. The repertoire includes fewer than 95,000 clones, under 95% of them detected once, and roughly 0.4% sits in the top ten. The CDR3 runs to 13 residues. CDR1 is MNHEY and CDR2 is SMNVEV in the germline V gene (reference sequence). Sequencing used unstimulated CD8+ T cells sorted from spleen or lymph node cells, obtained before transplant. The chain is built from TRBV27 and TRBJ1-1, with 9 bases lining up with TRBD1. The TCR comes from a human donor who was the organ donor for an intestinal transplant. The CDR3 nucleotides read TGTACCAGCAGCCAGGACAGGGGACGGGAAGCTTTCTTT. It codes for CTSSQDRGREAFF.